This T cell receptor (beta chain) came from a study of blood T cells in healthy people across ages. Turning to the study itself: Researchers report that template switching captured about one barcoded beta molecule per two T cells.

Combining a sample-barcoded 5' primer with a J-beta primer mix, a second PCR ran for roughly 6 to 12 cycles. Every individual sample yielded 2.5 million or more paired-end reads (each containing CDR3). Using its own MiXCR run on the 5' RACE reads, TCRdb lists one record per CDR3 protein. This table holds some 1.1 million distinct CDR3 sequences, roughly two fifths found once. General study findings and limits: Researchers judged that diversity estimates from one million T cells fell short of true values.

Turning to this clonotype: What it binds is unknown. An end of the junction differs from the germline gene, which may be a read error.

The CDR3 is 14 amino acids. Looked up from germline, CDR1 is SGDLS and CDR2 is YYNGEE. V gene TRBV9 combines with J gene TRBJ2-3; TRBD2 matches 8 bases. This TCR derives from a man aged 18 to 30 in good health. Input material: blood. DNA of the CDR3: TGTGTCAGCAGCGTACCGGGACTAGGAGATACGCAGTATTTT. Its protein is CVSSVPGLGDTQYF.